This T cell receptor beta chain comes out of a study of T-cell memory formation after mild COVID-19. CDR3 length equals 16 residues. The germline V gene has CDR1 SGHTA and CDR2 FQGNSA. Losses at the gene ends were 2 bases for V and 1 base for J; bases not matched to a gene: 6. TCRalpha and TCRbeta libraries used 5'RACE with constant-segment primers and UMIs. TCRdb independently ran MiXCR on the 5' RACE reads; one entry per CDR3 protein. Altogether about 350,000 distinct CDR3 sequences are present, roughly 15% being singletons, with the ten largest covering over 20%. The TCR sequence derives from a young man who had mild COVID-19 (a few samples of this study predate the infection). Cell type and time point are not known. The material sequenced was PBMCs or a T cell subset sorted from them (not recorded which). The genes are TRBV7-2 and TRBJ2-7; 9 bases line up with TRBD2. The CDR3 loop is CASSLIGLAGSYEQYF. In nucleotides, the CDR3 is TGTGCCAGCAGCTTAATAGGTCTAGCGGGATCCTACGAGCAGTACTTC.